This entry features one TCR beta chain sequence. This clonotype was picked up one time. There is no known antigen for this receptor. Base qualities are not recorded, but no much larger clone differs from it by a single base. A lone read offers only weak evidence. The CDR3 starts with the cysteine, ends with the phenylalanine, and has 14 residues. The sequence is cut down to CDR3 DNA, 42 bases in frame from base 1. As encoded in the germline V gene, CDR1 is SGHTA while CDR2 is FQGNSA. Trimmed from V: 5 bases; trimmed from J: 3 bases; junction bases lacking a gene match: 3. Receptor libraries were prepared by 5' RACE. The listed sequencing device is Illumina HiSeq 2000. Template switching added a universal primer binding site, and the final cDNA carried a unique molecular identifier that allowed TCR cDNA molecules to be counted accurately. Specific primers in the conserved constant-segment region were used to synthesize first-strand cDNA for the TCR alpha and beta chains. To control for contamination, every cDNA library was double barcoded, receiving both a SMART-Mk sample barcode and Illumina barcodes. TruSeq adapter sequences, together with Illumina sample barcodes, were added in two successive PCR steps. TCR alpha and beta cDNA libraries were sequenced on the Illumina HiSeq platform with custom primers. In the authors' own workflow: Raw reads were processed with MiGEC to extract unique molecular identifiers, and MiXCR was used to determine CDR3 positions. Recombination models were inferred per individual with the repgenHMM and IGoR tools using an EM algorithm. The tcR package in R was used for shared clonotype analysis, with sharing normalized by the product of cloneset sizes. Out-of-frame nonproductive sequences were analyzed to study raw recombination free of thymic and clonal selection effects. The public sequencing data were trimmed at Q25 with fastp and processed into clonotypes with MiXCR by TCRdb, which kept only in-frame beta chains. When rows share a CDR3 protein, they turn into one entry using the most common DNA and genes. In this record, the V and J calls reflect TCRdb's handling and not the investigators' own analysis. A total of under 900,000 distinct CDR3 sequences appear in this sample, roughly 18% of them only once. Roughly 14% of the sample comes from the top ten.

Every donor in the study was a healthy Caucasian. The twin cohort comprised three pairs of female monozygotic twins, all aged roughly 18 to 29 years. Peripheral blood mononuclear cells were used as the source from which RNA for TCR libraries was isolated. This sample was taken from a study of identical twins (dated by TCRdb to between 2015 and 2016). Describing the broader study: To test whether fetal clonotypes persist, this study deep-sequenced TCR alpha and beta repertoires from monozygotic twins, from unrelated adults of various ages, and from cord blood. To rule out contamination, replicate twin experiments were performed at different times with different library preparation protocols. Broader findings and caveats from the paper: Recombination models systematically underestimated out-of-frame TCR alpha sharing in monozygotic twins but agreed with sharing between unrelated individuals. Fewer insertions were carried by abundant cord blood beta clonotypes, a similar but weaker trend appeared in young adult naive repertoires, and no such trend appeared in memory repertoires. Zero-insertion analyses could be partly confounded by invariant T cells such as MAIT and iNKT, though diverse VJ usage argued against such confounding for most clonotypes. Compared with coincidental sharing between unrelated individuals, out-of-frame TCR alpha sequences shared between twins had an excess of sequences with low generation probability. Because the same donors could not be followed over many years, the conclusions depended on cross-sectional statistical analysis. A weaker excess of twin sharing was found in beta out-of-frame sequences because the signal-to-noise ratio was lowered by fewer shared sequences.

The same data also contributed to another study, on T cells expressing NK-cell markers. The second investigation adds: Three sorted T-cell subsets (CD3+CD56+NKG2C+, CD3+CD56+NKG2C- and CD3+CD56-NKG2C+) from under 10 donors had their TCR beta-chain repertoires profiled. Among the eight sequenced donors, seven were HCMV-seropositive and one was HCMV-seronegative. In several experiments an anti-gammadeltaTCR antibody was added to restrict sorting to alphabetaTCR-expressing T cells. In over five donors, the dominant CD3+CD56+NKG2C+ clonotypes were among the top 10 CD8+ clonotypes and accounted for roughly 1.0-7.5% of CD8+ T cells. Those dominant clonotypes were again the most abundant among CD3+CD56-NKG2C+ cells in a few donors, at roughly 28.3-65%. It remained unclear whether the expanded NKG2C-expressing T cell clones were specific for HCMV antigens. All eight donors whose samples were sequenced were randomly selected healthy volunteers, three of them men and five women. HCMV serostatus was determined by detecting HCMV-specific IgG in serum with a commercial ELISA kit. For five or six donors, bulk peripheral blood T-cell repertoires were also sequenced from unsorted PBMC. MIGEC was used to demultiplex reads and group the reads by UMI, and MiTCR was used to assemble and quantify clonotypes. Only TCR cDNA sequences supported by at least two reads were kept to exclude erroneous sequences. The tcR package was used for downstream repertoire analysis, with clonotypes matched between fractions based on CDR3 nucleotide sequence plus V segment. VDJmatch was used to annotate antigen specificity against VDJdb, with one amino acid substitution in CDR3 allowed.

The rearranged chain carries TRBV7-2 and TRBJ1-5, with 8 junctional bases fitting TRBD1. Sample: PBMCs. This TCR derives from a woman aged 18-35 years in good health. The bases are TGTGCCAGCAGCCGGGACAGGAACAATCAGCCCCAGCATTTT. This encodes CASSRDRNNQPQHF. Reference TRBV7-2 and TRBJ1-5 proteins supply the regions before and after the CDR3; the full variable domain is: GAGVSQSPSNKVTEKGKDVELRCDPISGHTALYWYRQSLGQGLEFLIYFQGNSAPDKSGLPSDRFSAERTGGSVSTLTIQRTQQEDSAVYLCASSRDRNNQPQHFGDGTRLSIL.